Presented here are 30 T cell receptor beta chains from one specimen sequenced in a study of blood T cell repertoires in COVID-19. Libraries were prepared by immunoSEQ multiplex PCR; TCRdb keeps only in-frame clonotypes and omits some of them. The data show over 400,000 clones, roughly nine tenths seen once. The sample taken for sequencing was PBMCs or T cells enriched from blood (not recorded which). These receptors all stem from a woman aged 60-70 years who had recovered from COVID-19.

The gene calls are TRBV18 and TRBJ2-6; 7 bases map to TRBD2. Losses at the gene ends were 4 bases for V and 0 bases for J; bases not matched to a gene: 21. Germline CDR1 is KGHSH and CDR2 is LQKENI. The CDR3 is 22 residues long. The CDR3 protein is CASSQSPLGRPSGGSGANVLTF. The CDR3 bases are TGTGCCAGCTCACAGTCTCCCCTCGGCCGACCCTCGGGGGGCTCTGGGGCCAACGTCCTGACTTTC.

This chain joins TRBV2 and TRBJ2-3; no firm D call. The CDR3 contains 15 residues. Germline V gene lookup returns CDR1 SNHLY and CDR2 FYNNEI. V was clipped by 7 bases and J by 3 bases, with 17 bases between them. CDR3 nucleotide sequence: TGTGCCAGCACCTTACACGGGTTGAATACAGATACGCAGTATTTT. Its translation: CASTLHGLNTDTQYF.

The rearrangement links TRBV19 to TRBJ2-5, with 10 bases aligning to TRBD1. The CDR3 is made up of 14 amino acids. Germline V lookup: CDR1 LNHDA, CDR2 SQIVND (reference sequence). V trimming: 5 bases; J trimming: 4 bases; junction bases outside the gene matches: 4. CDR3 protein: CASSSGQGRETQYF. CDR3 nucleotide sequence: TGTGCCAGTAGTTCGGGACAGGGGAGAGAGACCCAGTACTTC.

The CDR3 nucleotides read TGTGCCAGCAGCTTACGACTCGCAGAGACCCAGTACTTC. Translating it yields CASSLRLAETQYF. V gene TRBV5-6 combines with J gene TRBJ2-5; no definite D call. Germline V gene lookup returns CDR1 SGHDT and CDR2 YYEEEE. The CDR3 has 13 amino acids. Trimming left V 2 bases short and J 4 bases short, with 9 bases between.

This clone has only a few counts. The chain carries TRBV15 and TRBJ1-5, with TRBD1 matching over 8 bases. The germline CDR1 and CDR2 sequences are LNHNV and YYDKDF (reference sequence). The CDR3 runs 15 residues. V lost 0 bases, J lost 5 bases, and 3 bases stayed unmatched. CDR3 region: CATSREDRGHQPQHF. CDR3 nucleotides: TGTGCCACCAGCAGAGAAGACAGGGGACATCAGCCCCAGCATTTT.

The chain recombines TRBV6-5 with TRBJ1-2; unclear D gene. Trimming took 7 bases from V and 5 from J, leaving 8 bases between them. CDR1 is MNHEY, CDR2 SVGAGI, per germline. The CDR3 consists of 11 residues. The CDR3 here is CASTEPYGYTF. The CDR3, as DNA: TGTGCCAGCACAGAACCATATGGCTACACCTTC.

The V and J genes are TRBV3-1 (or the pseudogene TRBV3-2) and TRBJ2-5, with TRBD2 matching over 8 bases. Germline assignment: CDR1 LGHDT and CDR2 YNNKEL (reference sequence). The length of the CDR3 is 13 residues. The ends lost 2 bases at V and 7 bases at J; junction bases unmatched: 3. CDR3 region: CASSQPAGATQYF. DNA for the CDR3: TGTGCCAGCAGCCAACCAGCGGGGGCGACCCAGTACTTC.

This sequence joins TRBV6-5 and TRBJ2-7; possible D gene TRBD2, 5 bases. V was clipped by 7 bases and J by 4 bases, with 8 bases between them. There are 11 residues in the CDR3. Germline-derived CDR1 and CDR2 are MNHEY and SVGAGI. The CDR3: CASIRGYEQYV. The CDR3 DNA reads TGTGCCAGCATCCGGGGTTACGAGCAGTACGTC.

This clone was found once. The CDR3 nucleotides read TGCGCCAGCAGCGTGACAGGGGAAGGAAACACCATATATTTT. As protein: CASSVTGEGNTIYF. The chain joins TRBV5-1 to TRBJ1-3; TRBD1 aligns across 8 bases. The CDR3 sequence is 14 residues long. Germline loops: CDR1 SGHRS, CDR2 YFSETQ. Germline trimming cut 4 bases from V and 4 bases from J; bases unmatched to any gene: 4.

The CDR3 bases are TGTGCCACCAGTGATTACCTCGCGGGACAGCAAACGAACACCGGGGAGCTGTTTTTT. It encodes CATSDYLAGQQTNTGELFF. This chain joins TRBV24-1 and TRBJ2-2, with a weak D call TRBD1 (7 bases). The CDR3 contains 19 residues. Germline V lookup: CDR1 KGHDR, CDR2 SFDVKD. Trimming took 2 bases from V and 0 from J, leaving 18 bases between them.

The rearrangement uses TRBV11-2 and TRBJ1-2, with a possible D match to TRBD1 (6 bases). The CDR3 consists of 15 residues. V dropped 5 bases and J dropped 0 bases, with 13 bases sitting between them. Per germline, CDR1 SGHAT and CDR2 FQNNGV. CDR3 in amino acids: CASSAYGQTNYGYTF. Here the CDR3 DNA reads TGTGCCAGCAGCGCCTACGGACAGACTAACTATGGCTACACCTTC.

J is TRBJ1-6 and V is TRBV6-5; TRBD1 matches 7 bases. Per germline, CDR1 MNHEY and CDR2 SVGAGI. Germline trimming cut 11 bases from V and 5 bases from J; bases unmatched to any gene: 9. The CDR3 contains 14 residues. This CDR3 reads CAGAGTVDNSPLHF. CDR3 coding DNA: TGTGCCGGAGCCGGGACAGTTGATAATTCACCCCTCCACTTT.

CDR3 DNA sequence: TGTGCCAGCAGTGCGGAGGGAATGTCTGGAAACACCATATATTTT. Translated, it gives CASSAEGMSGNTIYF. The V gene is TRBV2, the J gene TRBJ1-3; no firm D call. This CDR3 is 15 amino acids long. CDR1 and CDR2 from the germline V gene are SNHLY and FYNNEI. V lost 4 bases and J lost 1, with 11 bases in between.

CDR3 amino acids: CASSLWRGNNEQFF. CDR3 coding DNA: TGTGCCAGCAGTCTTTGGCGGGGGAACAATGAGCAGTTCTTC. V is TRBV27 and J is TRBJ2-1, with 7 bases matching TRBD2. CDR1 and CDR2 (germline): MNHEY, SMNVEV (reference sequence). The V segment lost 5 bases and the J segment 5 bases; nucleotides outside the gene matches: 6. CDR3 length: 14 amino acids.

The chain is built from TRBV30 and TRBJ2-3, with TRBD1 identical over 11 bases. The V gene's germline CDR1 is GTSNPN and CDR2 SVGIG (reference sequence). V shed 4 bases, J shed 6 bases, and the junction held 6 bases outside the gene matches. The CDR3 length is 14 residues. The CDR3 loop reads CAWNTGTGGDTQYF. CDR3 nucleotide sequence: TGTGCCTGGAATACCGGGACAGGGGGGGATACGCAGTATTTT.

This chain joins TRBV3-1 (or the pseudogene TRBV3-2) and TRBJ2-7, with 7 bases lining up with TRBD2. CDR3 length: 12 residues. Germline CDR1 and CDR2: LGHDT and YNNKEL (reference sequence). V was clipped by 5 bases and J by 5 bases; unmatched bases: 3. This chain's CDR3 is CASSGGENEQYF. The CDR3 nucleotides read TGTGCCAGCAGCGGGGGGGAGAACGAGCAGTACTTC.

The sample holds one count of this clone. V is TRBV19 and J is TRBJ2-3; 12 nucleotides match TRBD1. Germline values: CDR1 LNHDA, CDR2 SQIVND (reference sequence). This CDR3 comprises 15 residues. Germline trimming cut 4 bases from V and 4 bases from J; bases unmatched to any gene: 3. CDR3: CASSSRDRGPDTQYF. CDR3 nucleotide sequence: TGTGCCAGTAGTAGCCGGGACAGGGGGCCAGATACGCAGTATTTT. Combining the CDR3 with reference TRBV19 and TRBJ2-3 gives the whole variable domain DGGITQSPKYLFRKEGQNVTLSCEQNLNHDAMYWYRQDPGQGLRLIYYSQIVNDFQKGDIAEGYSVSREKKESFPLTVTSAQKNPTAFYLCASSSRDRGPDTQYFGPGTRLTVL.

This clone has only one observation. The rearrangement joins TRBV12-5 to TRBJ1-3, with a weak D call TRBD1 (6 bases). Trimming pared 7 bases from V and 4 bases from J, leaving 17 bases between. The CDR3 has 15 residues. Germline CDR1 LGHNT, CDR2 FRNRAP. The CDR3 loop reads CASALAGAVGNTIYF. The CDR3 region has the DNA TGTGCTAGTGCCCTAGCAGGGGCTGTGGGAAACACCATATATTTT. Full variable domain (missing parts from reference TRBV12-5 and TRBJ1-3): DARVTQTPRHKVTEMGQEVTMRCQPILGHNTVFWYRQTMMQGLELLAYFRNRAPLDDSGMPKDRFSAEMPDATLATLKIQPSEPRDSAVYFCASALAGAVGNTIYFGEGSWLTVV.

The chain employs TRBV19 and TRBJ2-3; weak D call: TRBD2 (5 bases). Germline-derived CDR1 and CDR2 are LNHDA and SQIVND (reference sequence). CDR3 size: 13 residues. Between the trimmed V and J ends, which lost 4 bases and 9 bases, there was a span of 14 bases. In DNA, the CDR3 is TGTGCCAGTAGTACGGGGTCGGCGTTAACGCAGTATTTT. Encoded protein: CASSTGSALTQYF.

The chain carries TRBV28 and TRBJ1-2, with 7 bases aligning to TRBD1. The CDR3 contains 14 residues. Losses at the gene ends were 6 bases for V and 2 bases for J; bases not matched to a gene: 6. Germline values: CDR1 MDHEN, CDR2 SYDVKM. The CDR3 loop is CASSQGVQNYGYTF. CDR3 bases: TGTGCCAGCAGCCAGGGGGTTCAGAACTATGGCTACACCTTC.

There are a few counts of this clone. The V and J genes are TRBV27 and TRBJ2-7; no clear D. CDR3 size: 13 residues. Trimming cost V 2 bases and J 7 bases, with 12 bases left between them. Germline loops: CDR1 MNHEY, CDR2 SMNVEV (reference sequence). CDR3 protein: CASSLAPLREQYF. The CDR3 DNA is TGTGCCAGCAGTTTAGCCCCCCTACGGGAGCAGTACTTC.

Regarding this clone: One junction end does not reproduce the germline sequence, and a read error may be involved. The V call is TRBV2, the J call TRBJ1-3; 12 bases are a match to TRBD1. The CDR3 consists of 17 residues. Per the germline V gene, CDR1 is SNHLY and CDR2 is FYNNEI. The CDR3 sequence is CASSEVGQGATGNTIYF. The CDR3, as DNA: TGTGCCAGCAGCGAAGTGGGACAGGGGGCCACTGGAAACACCATATATTTT.

This clone is a singleton in its sample. The J gene is TRBJ2-2, the V gene TRBV4-2; D not resolved. Looked up from germline, CDR1 is LGHNA and CDR2 is YNFKEQ. The CDR3 loop spans 14 amino acids. V lost 1 base and J 0 bases, leaving 3 bases between the germline ends. The chain's CDR3 is CASSQAANTGELFF. The CDR3 DNA is TGTGCCAGCAGCCAAGCTGCGAACACCGGGGAGCTGTTTTTT.

The chain couples TRBV18 to TRBJ2-5; D perhaps matches TRBD1 (6 bases). The CDR3 runs to 18 residues. V was shortened by 2 bases and J by 2 bases, with 21 bases between the two germline ends. Germline V CDR1 and CDR2: KGHSH, LQKENI. The CDR3 bases are TGTGCCAGCTCACCATTCATTCAACCAGGACAGATTCAAGAGACCCAGTACTTC. Its protein product is CASSPFIQPGQIQETQYF.

The chain recombines TRBV12-5 with TRBJ1-2, with TRBD1 as a possible D gene (5 bases). CDR1 is LGHNT, CDR2 FRNRAP, per germline. V shed 9 bases and J shed 2 bases, with 16 bases lying between them. This CDR3 comprises 14 residues. The CDR3, as DNA: TGTGCTAGCACACCTGGGGCGCCCAACTATGGCTACACCTTC. Amino acid sequence: CASTPGAPNYGYTF.

The count of this clone is one. The V call is TRBV9, the J call TRBJ2-1; 10 nucleotides align to TRBD2. Germline CDR1 SGDLS, CDR2 YYNGEE. The V gene end was trimmed by 3 bases and the J gene end by 0 bases; junction bases not matched to a gene: 3. The CDR3 spans 16 residues. CDR3 sequence: CASSGASGGSYNEQFF. The CDR3 region has the DNA TGTGCCAGCAGCGGGGCTAGCGGGGGCTCCTACAATGAGCAGTTCTTC.

The V gene is TRBV21-1, the J gene TRBJ1-1; the D call TRBD1 from the table was never checked on the DNA. TRBV21-1 is a recognized pseudogene. There are 15 residues in the CDR3. The CDR3 DNA reads TGTGCCACTACGCCCTGTCGGTTAGGGGACACTGAAGCTTTCTTT. Amino acids: CATTPCRLGDTEAFF.

This chain uses TRBV7-2 with TRBJ2-1, with TRBD2 identical over 7 bases. This CDR3 is built from 12 residues. V dropped 5 bases and J dropped 6; count of bases not matched to a gene: 1. CDR1 is SGHTA and CDR2 is FQGNSA in the germline V gene. The CDR3 nucleotides read TGTGCCAGCAGCACGGGGGGCAATGAGCAGTTCTTC. It translates to CASSTGGNEQFF.

V gene TRBV3-1 (or the pseudogene TRBV3-2) combines with J gene TRBJ1-6, with D unclear. V was shortened by 4 bases and J by 3 bases, with 10 bases between the two germline ends. CDR1 is LGHDT, CDR2 YNNKEL, per germline (reference sequence). The CDR3 covers 15 residues. The CDR3 DNA follows: TGTGCCAGCAGCCTTACACAAGTCTATAATTCACCCCTCCACTTT. It translates to CASSLTQVYNSPLHF.

The chain uses TRBV10-2 and TRBJ2-7; 7 bases line up with TRBD1. This CDR3 comprises 15 residues. The germline V gene has CDR1 WSHSY and CDR2 SAAADI. J was trimmed by 8 bases and V by 2 bases; bases with no gene match: 12. CDR3 in DNA: TGCGCCAGCAGTGAGATATGGACAGGTCCCATGAAGCAGTACGTC. Protein: CASSEIWTGPMKQYV.